These T cell receptor beta chains were read from a single sample in a study of tumor-infiltrating lymphocytes in localized non-small cell lung cancer. The protocol was immunoSEQ multiplex PCR, while the TCRdb copy is restricted to in-frame clones and leaves out a portion. The repertoire has roughly 14,000 clones, 65% to 75% of them found once; the top ten carry 3.5% to 5%. Sequencing was carried out using lung tumor tissue. All receptors come from a human donor with non-small cell lung cancer. Both conserved end residues are part of each CDR3. The order of the fields is J gene, clone size, D gene, V gene, CDR3 protein, CDR3 DNA. The D gene is left open where the match is weak. The size field is filled for only some rows; it gives once, few, many or a size class.

TRBJ2-6 . . TRBV28 CASTAGTGANVLTF TGTGCCAGCACGGCGGGTACCGGGGCCAACGTCCTGACTTTC
TRBJ2-7 . . TRBV7-2 CASSPGTAGGREQYF TGTGCCAGCAGCCCCGGGACAGCAGGAGGGAGGGAGCAGTACTTC
TRBJ2-2 . TRBD1 TRBV6-5 CASRYGGTGVTGELFF TGTGCCAGCAGATACGGAGGGACAGGGGTGACCGGGGAGCTGTTTTTT
TRBJ1-1 . . TRBV4-1 CASSPHMVTEAFF TGCGCCAGCAGCCCGCATATGGTCACTGAAGCTTTCTTT
TRBJ1-3 . . TRBV4-2 CASSQGREGVRNTIYF TGTGCCAGCAGCCAAGGGCGGGAGGGTGTGAGAAACACCATATATTTT
TRBJ2-7 . . TRBV21-1 CASSLRGTSANYEQYF TGTGCCAGCAGCCTCCGCGGAACTAGCGCTAACTACGAGCAGTACTTC
TRBJ1-2 few . TRBV2 CASSEVAAGEYGYTF TGTGCCAGCAGTGAAGTTGCGGCAGGGGAGTATGGCTACACCTTC
TRBJ1-4 . . TRBV30 CAWNRGGDEKLFF TGTGCCTGGAACCGGGGCGGGGATGAAAAACTGTTTTTT
TRBJ2-7 . . TRBV7-3 CASSLAESYEQYF TGTGCCAGCAGCTTAGCGGAGTCCTACGAGCAGTACTTC
TRBJ1-1 . . TRBV6-6 CASSRAGFNTEAFF TGTGCCAGCAGCAGAGCAGGATTTAACACTGAAGCTTTCTTT
TRBJ2-7 medium-sized . TRBV6-5 CASRSGQATYEQYF TGTGCCAGCAGAAGCGGGCAGGCCACCTACGAGCAGTACTTC
TRBJ2-5 . TRBD2 TRBV6-1 CASNSPTSGVETQYF TGTGCCAGCAACTCCCCGACTAGCGGGGTGGAGACCCAGTACTTC
TRBJ1-5 few TRBD1 TRBV6-1 CASRLGQGANQPQHF TGTGCCAGCAGATTGGGACAGGGGGCCAATCAGCCCCAGCATTTT
TRBJ2-3 . TRBD1 TRBV6-6 CASRRQGPSTDTQYF TGTGCCAGCAGAAGACAGGGCCCTAGCACAGATACGCAGTATTTT
TRBJ1-2 . . TRBV5-5 CASSLMSGSYGYTF TGTGCCAGCAGCTTGATGTCAGGGTCCTATGGCTACACCTTC
TRBJ1-2 few . TRBV6-5 CASRYGGDPYGYTF TGTGCCAGCAGATACGGGGGGGATCCCTATGGCTACACCTTC
TRBJ1-3 . . TRBV7-9 CASSLVGNTIYF TGTGCCAGCAGCTTAGTCGGAAACACCATATATTTT
TRBJ2-7 . . TRBV6-5 CASSLDSVPYYEQYF TGTGCCAGCAGCCTGGACTCTGTCCCCTACTACGAGCAGTACTTC
TRBJ1-2 . TRBD1 TRBV4-3 CASSPGTGTIGGYTF TGCGCCAGCAGCCCCGGGACAGGGACAATCGGAGGCTACACCTTC
TRBJ2-5 . . TRBV5-5 CASSLEMAAGRETQYF TGTGCCAGCAGCTTGGAAATGGCGGCGGGAAGAGAGACCCAGTACTTC
TRBJ2-1 . . TRBV14 CASSQDLRREQFF TGTGCCAGCAGCCAAGATTTGAGGCGCGAGCAGTTCTTC
TRBJ2-7 . TRBD1 TRBV6-5 CASSPGTGRYEQYF TGTGCCAGCAGCCCCGGGACAGGGCGCTACGAGCAGTACTTC
TRBJ1-1 . . TRBV1 CTSILFWMGTGNTEAFF TGCACCAGCATACTCTTTTGGATGGGGACAGGGAACACTGAAGCTTTCTTT
TRBJ1-5 . TRBD1 TRBV4-1 CASSQTGQGAGSNQPQHF TGCGCCAGCAGCCAAACGGGACAGGGGGCAGGAAGCAATCAGCCCCAGCATTTT
TRBJ1-2 . . TRBV6-5 CASSYGGADYGYTF TGTGCCAGCAGTTACGGGGGGGCGGACTATGGCTACACCTTC
TRBJ2-7 few TRBD1 TRBV5-1 CASASSGTGVSEQYF TGCGCCAGCGCCTCCAGCGGGACAGGGGTGTCCGAGCAGTACTTC
TRBJ1-3 . . TRBV30 CAWNRGERNTIYF TGTGCCTGGAATAGGGGGGAGAGAAACACCATATATTTT
TRBJ2-3 . TRBD1 TRBV5-1 CASSSGQGSITDTQYF TGCGCCAGCAGCTCGGGACAGGGAAGCATCACAGATACGCAGTATTTT
TRBJ2-5 . TRBD1 TRBV4-3 CASSQDHRGEETQYF TGCGCCAGCAGCCAAGACCACAGGGGGGAAGAGACCCAGTACTTC
TRBJ2-7 . TRBD2 TRBV29-1 CSVELAAYEQYF TGCAGCGTTGAACTAGCGGCCTACGAGCAGTACTTC